Given below is one TCR beta chain in context. Its cognate antigen is unknown. J gave up 8 bases and V 10 bases, and 11 bases lay outside the gene matches. The CDR3 extends over 14 amino acids. The data were taken from a study of post-analysis software for immune sequencing data. Study-wide findings and caveats: TRBV segments more frequent in patients than in controls numbered five and included TRBV5-6, TRBV5-1 and TRBV20-1. Among multiple sclerosis patients, normalized Chao1 diversity was significantly below that of controls.

Built from TCR beta cDNA, the libraries had unique molecular identifiers in them. Using its own MiXCR run on the PCR reads, TCRdb lists one record per CDR3 protein. The top ten clones hold around 1.7% of a sample with 450,000 to 650,000 distinct CDR3 sequences, roughly 47% of them seen once. Sequencing was performed on blood. J is TRBJ1-6 and V is TRBV12-3 or TRBV12-4, with 7 bases identical to TRBD1. This TCR derives from a girl aged 5-17 years with multiple sclerosis. The CDR3 DNA reads TGTGCCACCACGCAGACAGGGCGGTATTCACCCCTCCACTTT. It encodes CATTQTGRYSPLHF.